This entry lists 12 T cell receptor beta chains sequenced from one sample in a study of cytomegalovirus exposure and HLA in healthy donors. Both 60 Vbeta primers and 13 Jbeta primers went into the PCR. Here immunoSEQ multiplex PCR was the method, and the copy in TCRdb shows in-frame clones only, minus some. The top ten hold 12% of the sample, which has around 64,000 clones, roughly nine tenths seen once. Sequenced material: PBMCs. The receptors shown here come from a woman aged 30 to 39 in good health and CMV-seropositive.

This clone was picked up one time. V is TRBV10-2 and J is TRBJ2-1, with 14 bases lining up with TRBD2. The V and J ends lost 2 bases and 1 base, in that order; junction bases with no gene match: 10. Germline assignment: CDR1 WSHSY and CDR2 SAAADI. The CDR3 totals 20 residues. The CDR3, as DNA: TGCGCCAGCAGTGAGATGATGGGACTAGCGGGAGTAGGGTCCTACAATGAGCAGTTCTTC. It is translated as CASSEMMGLAGVGSYNEQFF.

The V gene is TRBV7-2, the J gene TRBJ2-3; 10 positions agree with TRBD2. In germline, CDR1 is SGHTA, CDR2 FQGNSA. This CDR3 is 16 amino acids long. After removal of 0 bases from V and 3 bases from J, the junction contained 3 bases not matched to a gene. CDR3 coding DNA: TGTGCCAGCAGCTTAGCGGCTAGCGGGAGAACAGATACGCAGTATTTT. Protein: CASSLAASGRTDTQYF.

CDR3 nucleotides: TGTGCCAGCAGCTCACCGGGACAGGGTCAGGCTAACTATGGCTACACCTTC. It specifies CASSSPGQGQANYGYTF. This rearrangement joins TRBV7-9 to TRBJ1-2, with 9 bases aligning to TRBD1. Germline values: CDR1 SEHNR, CDR2 FQNEAQ (reference sequence). CDR3 length equals 17 residues. Losses at the gene ends were 4 bases for V and 0 bases for J; bases not matched to a gene: 9. The entire variable domain, with the rest obtained from reference TRBV7-9 and TRBJ1-2, is as follows: DTGVSQNPRHKITKRGQNVTFRCDPISEHNRLYWYRQTLGQGPEFLTYFQNEAQLEKSRLLSDRFSAERPKGSFSTLEIQRTEQGDSAMYLCASSSPGQGQANYGYTFGSGTRLTVV.

This clone was detected a few times. The V gene is TRBV5-1, the J gene TRBJ1-1; D is unresolved. The CDR3 spans 14 residues. The V and J ends lost 2 bases and 3 bases respectively, with 11 bases between them. The germline CDR1 and CDR2 sequences are SGHRS and YFSETQ. The CDR3 DNA is TGCGCCAGCAGCTTCTATGGACTCGACACTGAAGCTTTCTTT. Residues: CASSFYGLDTEAFF.

This clone was counted once. The V and J genes are TRBV11-2 and TRBJ1-1, with D possibly matching TRBD1 (6 bases). The germline V and J ends were trimmed by 5 bases and 10 bases, with 20 bases remaining between them. The germline V gene encodes CDR1 SGHAT and CDR2 FQNNGV. The CDR3 has 14 residues. CDR3 sequence (DNA): TGTGCCAGCAGCCAAGGGGGGGGACCCTGGGGAGCTTTCTTT. Translating gives CASSQGGGPWGAFF.

CDR3 in DNA: TGTGCCAGCAGTTACGGGACAGAAAATGAAAAACTGTTTTTT. Amino acids: CASSYGTENEKLFF. The chain links TRBV6-5 to TRBJ1-4; TRBD1 matches 7 bases. Germline V gives CDR1 MNHEY, CDR2 SVGAGI. Trimming cost V 2 bases and J 5 bases; bases outside gene matches: 2. The CDR3 runs to 14 residues.

The J gene is TRBJ1-1, the V gene TRBV7-9, with 7 nucleotides matching TRBD1. The V gene's germline CDR1 is SEHNR and CDR2 FQNEAQ (reference sequence). V lost 4 bases, J lost 4 bases, and 12 bases stayed unmatched. The CDR3 has 16 residues. The CDR3 sequence: CASSSPTGSIVTEAFF. CDR3 nucleotides: TGTGCCAGCAGCTCCCCGACAGGGTCGATTGTCACTGAAGCTTTCTTT.

V and J are TRBV7-8 and TRBJ2-2; 7 bases line up with TRBD2. The CDR3 extends over 20 amino acids. The ends lost 5 bases at V and 0 bases at J; junction bases unmatched: 18. Germline assignment: CDR1 SGHVS and CDR2 FQNEAQ. The CDR3 DNA reads as TGTGCCAGCAGCCGCAAAAAACTAGCGTTCAACTACGCGAACACCGGGGAGCTGTTTTTT. As protein: CASSRKKLAFNYANTGELFF.

The chain has TRBV7-7 and TRBJ2-7; 8 nucleotides line up with TRBD1. The CDR3 spans 14 residues. The junction had 8 bases not matched to a gene; V was cut back by 5 bases and J by 5 bases. Germline CDR1 and CDR2: SSHAT and FNYEAQ (reference sequence). The CDR3 here is CASSAGTGSDEQYF. In nucleotides, the CDR3 is TGTGCCAGCAGCGCCGGGACAGGTAGCGACGAGCAGTACTTC.

This chain links TRBV11-3 with TRBJ2-2; 14 positions agree with TRBD2. CDR1 is SGHNT and CDR2 is YENEEA in the germline V gene. The CDR3 length is 16 residues. The trim removed 5 bases at V and 6 bases at J, leaving 5 bases unmatched. The CDR3 is CASSTRLAGGPGELFF. CDR3 coding DNA: TGTGCCAGCAGCACCCGACTAGCGGGAGGGCCCGGGGAGCTGTTTTTT.

V usage is TRBV7-9 and J usage is TRBJ1-1; the match to TRBD1 covers 8 bases. With 3 bases clipped from V and 1 base from J, the junction kept 7 bases outside the gene matches. The CDR3 extends over 16 amino acids. From germline, CDR1 is SEHNR and CDR2 FQNEAQ (reference sequence). The CDR3 DNA sequence: TGTGCCAGCAGCTTCGATCCTGGACAGGGGAACACTGAAGCTTTCTTT. It yields the protein CASSFDPGQGNTEAFF.

This clone was counted only a few times. One end of the junction is discordant with germline, which a read error may explain. The chain recombines TRBV5-1 with TRBJ1-1; the D is unclear. The CDR3 covers 13 residues. Per the germline V gene, CDR1 is SGHRS and CDR2 is YFSETQ. The CDR3 coding sequence is TGCGCCAGCAGCTTGGGACTGAAGACTGAAGCTTTCTTT. This translates into CASSLGLKTEAFF. The entire variable domain, with the rest obtained from reference TRBV5-1 and TRBJ1-1, is as follows: KAGVTQTPRYLIKTRGQQVTLSCSPISGHRSVSWYQQTPGQGLQFLFEYFSETQRNKGNFPGRFSGRQFSNSRSEMNVSTLELGDSALYLCASSLGLKTEAFFGQGTRLTVV.